The rows below give T cell receptor beta chains drawn from one sample of a study of blood T cell repertoires in COVID-19. Here immunoSEQ multiplex PCR was the method, and the copy in TCRdb shows in-frame clones only, minus some. The sample shows tens of thousands of clones, over 80% of them seen only once. Sequencing was done on a sample of peripheral blood. These receptors all stem from a woman over 75 with active or convalescent COVID-19. Each CDR3 is given with its conserved first and last residue. The D gene is left open where the match is weak. Clone size is given for some rows only: seen once, a few or many times, or a class if the clone is expanded.

clone_size	v_call	d_call	j_call	cdr3_aa	cdr3_nt
NA	TRBV11-1	TRBD1	TRBJ2-1	CASSPLGTDLGNEQFF	TGTGCCAGCAGCCCTCTAGGGACAGATCTGGGAAATGAGCAGTTCTTC
NA	TRBV6-2/TRBV6-3	NA	TRBJ1-5	CASSPPRTPRESNQPQHF	TGTGCCAGCAGCCCCCCCCGGACTCCAAGGGAGAGCAATCAGCCCCAGCATTTT
NA	TRBV7-6	NA	TRBJ2-3	CASSIRPDTQYF	TGTGCCAGCAGCATCAGGCCAGATACGCAGTATTTT
once	TRBV2	NA	TRBJ1-1	CASSGQRNTEAFF	TGTGCCAGCAGTGGACAGAGAAACACTGAAGCTTTCTTT
NA	TRBV19	NA	TRBJ1-1	CASSPMGPPPEAFF	TGTGCCAGTAGTCCGATGGGCCCGCCGCCTGAAGCTTTCTTT
NA	TRBV5-1	TRBD1	TRBJ2-3	CASRDRYPLVTDTQYF	TGCGCCAGCAGGGACAGGTACCCACTGGTCACAGATACGCAGTATTTT
NA	TRBV5-1	TRBD1	TRBJ1-4	CASSLAGTAFEKLFF	TGCGCCAGCAGCTTGGCTGGGACAGCCTTTGAAAAACTGTTTTTT
NA	TRBV29-1	NA	TRBJ2-7	CSARLQVPYEQYF	TGCAGCGCCCGATTACAGGTTCCCTACGAGCAGTACTTC
once	TRBV7-2	TRBD2	TRBJ2-3	CASSLAVRGVSDTQYF	TGTGCCAGCAGCTTAGCGGTACGGGGGGTTTCAGATACGCAGTATTTT
once	TRBV18	NA	TRBJ2-1	CASSPRQGFYNEQFF	TGTGCCAGCTCACCACGGCAGGGCTTCTACAATGAGCAGTTCTTC
NA	TRBV6-1	TRBD2	TRBJ2-5	CASSEVVASGSPTQETQYF	TGTGCCAGCAGTGAGGTTGTGGCTAGCGGGAGTCCCACCCAAGAGACCCAGTACTTC
NA	TRBV3-1/TRBV3-2	TRBD1	TRBJ1-2	CASSQQGAPSGYTF	TGTGCCAGCAGCCAGCAGGGGGCTCCCTCCGGCTACACCTTC
few	TRBV11-2	NA	TRBJ2-5	CASSLLGGGLGVETQYF	TGTGCCAGCAGCTTATTAGGGGGAGGGCTAGGTGTGGAGACCCAGTACTTC
NA	TRBV5-1	NA	TRBJ1-2	CASSLEGLYGYTF	TGCGCCAGCAGCTTGGAGGGACTTTATGGCTACACCTTC
NA	TRBV15	NA	TRBJ1-2	CATSNLNRAQSYGYTF	TGTGCCACCAGCAACCTAAACAGGGCCCAGAGCTATGGCTACACCTTC
NA	TRBV6-2/TRBV6-3	NA	TRBJ2-3	CASSPATGHTDTQYF	TGTGCCAGCAGCCCCGCCACAGGACACACAGATACGCAGTATTTT
NA	TRBV10-1	NA	TRBJ2-2	CASSGGRRTNTGELFF	TGCGCCAGCAGTGGGGGGAGGCGGACGAACACCGGGGAGCTGTTTTTT
NA	TRBV19	NA	TRBJ1-2	CASSLTGERGYTF	TGTGCCAGTAGTCTCACGGGGGAACGAGGCTACACCTTC
NA	TRBV6-2/TRBV6-3	NA	TRBJ1-2	CASSYVQKSSYGYTF	TGTGCCAGCAGTTACGTACAGAAATCTTCCTATGGCTACACCTTC
NA	TRBV18	TRBD2	TRBJ2-7	CASSPGTSGRREQYF	TGTGCCAGCTCACCGGGGACTAGCGGGAGACGGGAGCAGTACTTC
NA	TRBV4-2	NA	TRBJ2-7	CASSHLGGQGISEQYF	TGTGCCAGCAGCCACCTCGGTGGGCAGGGGATTAGCGAGCAGTACTTC
NA	TRBV6-6	TRBD2	TRBJ2-7	CASSLTGLPASYEQYF	TGTGCCAGCAGTCTAACGGGACTACCTGCCTCCTACGAGCAGTACTTC
few	TRBV5-1	TRBD2	TRBJ2-1	CASTPGGRGRMNEQFF	TGCGCCAGCACCCCGGGGGGGCGCGGGAGAATGAATGAGCAGTTCTTC
NA	TRBV6-1	NA	TRBJ2-3	CASSERTDALEDTQYF	TGTGCCAGCAGCGAAAGGACAGACGCTTTAGAAGATACGCAGTATTTT
NA	TRBV3-1/TRBV3-2	NA	TRBJ2-5	CASSQGGQETQYF	TGTGCCAGCAGCCAAGGAGGACAAGAGACCCAGTACTTC
NA	TRBV30	NA	TRBJ1-2	CAWTLVGLGYTF	TGTGCCTGGACCTTGGTGGGGCTTGGCTACACCTTC
NA	TRBV7-2	TRBD2	TRBJ2-7	CASSQMTSGRGNEQYF	TGTGCCAGCAGCCAGATGACTAGCGGGAGAGGGAACGAGCAGTACTTC
NA	TRBV19	NA	TRBJ2-3	CASSIDSLSTDTQYF	TGTGCCAGTAGTATAGATAGCCTGAGCACAGATACGCAGTATTTT
NA	TRBV20-1	TRBD1	TRBJ1-2	CSAPQGRGYTF	TGCAGTGCCCCACAGGGGAGGGGCTACACCTTC
few	TRBV19	TRBD1	TRBJ2-7	CASSNPYGTGGTYEQYF	TGTGCCAGTAGCAACCCTTACGGCACAGGGGGCACCTACGAGCAGTACTTC
NA	TRBV29-1	NA	TRBJ1-2	CSAGSSYPNYGYTF	TGCAGCGCCGGGAGCTCCTACCCTAACTATGGCTACACCTTC
NA	TRBV20-1	NA	TRBJ1-1	CSASQNTEAFF	TGCAGTGCTAGTCAAAACACTGAAGCTTTCTTT
NA	TRBV7-9	TRBD1	TRBJ2-4	CASSLAVVTGGRQDIQYF	TGTGCCAGCAGCTTAGCGGTCGTGACAGGGGGCAGGCAGGACATTCAGTACTTC
NA	TRBV3-1/TRBV3-2	TRBD2	TRBJ2-3	CASSQLLAGGEVDTQYF	TGTGCCAGCAGCCAATTACTAGCGGGGGGGGAGGTAGATACGCAGTATTTT
NA	TRBV7-2	NA	TRBJ2-3	CASSSPGLLQYF	TGTGCCAGCAGCTCCCCGGGACTCCTCCAGTATTTT
NA	TRBV11-1	TRBD1	TRBJ1-5	CASSPGQGQPQHF	TGTGCCAGCAGTCCGGGACAGGGTCAGCCCCAGCATTTT
NA	TRBV9	TRBD1	TRBJ2-1	CASSPRQDRIYEQFF	TGTGCCAGCAGCCCCCGTCAGGACAGGATATATGAGCAGTTCTTC
NA	TRBV6-2/TRBV6-3	TRBD1	TRBJ1-6	CASSLGQGRSPLHF	TGTGCCAGCAGTTTGGGACAGGGACGGTCACCCCTCCACTTT
NA	TRBV5-4	TRBD2	TRBJ2-5	CASSLEQRGQETQYF	TGTGCCAGCAGCTTGGAACAGCGGGGGCAAGAGACCCAGTACTTC
once	TRBV19	TRBD2	TRBJ2-3	CASSPRGSSDTQYF	TGTGCCAGTAGTCCCCGCGGGAGTTCAGATACGCAGTATTTT
NA	TRBV2	TRBD2	TRBJ2-3	CASSLGLAGADTQYF	TGTGCCAGCAGCCTGGGACTAGCGGGGGCAGATACGCAGTATTTT
NA	TRBV7-3	NA	TRBJ1-1	CASSQGDTEAFF	TGTGCCAGCAGCCAAGGGGACACTGAAGCTTTCTTT
NA	TRBV6-1	NA	TRBJ1-5	CASSDSIYSNQPQHF	TGTGCCAGCAGTGACAGTATTTATAGCAATCAGCCCCAGCATTTT
NA	TRBV27	NA	TRBJ2-1	CASSSGSGSYNEQFF	TGTGCCAGCAGTTCTGGGTCGGGGTCCTACAATGAGCAGTTCTTC
few	TRBV27	NA	TRBJ1-5	CASSILQGHQPQHF	TGTGCCAGCAGTATCTTACAGGGACACCAGCCCCAGCATTTT
few	TRBV3-1/TRBV3-2	TRBD1	TRBJ1-3	CASSQGTPGQGRNTIYF	TGTGCCAGCAGCCAAGGGACTCCGGGACAGGGGAGGAACACCATATATTTT
NA	TRBV7-3	TRBD2	TRBJ2-1	CASSLTAGGPTEQFF	TGTGCCAGCAGCTTAACAGCGGGAGGGCCGACGGAGCAGTTCTTC
NA	TRBV7-3	NA	TRBJ2-5	CASSLNRVSAQETQYF	TGTGCCAGCAGCTTAAATCGCGTGAGTGCCCAAGAGACCCAGTACTTC
NA	TRBV5-1	TRBD2	TRBJ2-1	CASSAGLAVNNEQFF	TGCGCCAGCAGTGCGGGACTAGCGGTCAACAATGAGCAGTTCTTC
NA	TRBV4-1	NA	TRBJ2-6	CASSRVSGANVLTF	TGCGCCAGCAGCCGAGTGTCTGGGGCCAACGTCCTGACTTTC
once	TRBV3-1/TRBV3-2	TRBD2	TRBJ2-7	CAFGTSGYEQYF	TGTGCCTTTGGGACTAGCGGATACGAGCAGTACTTC
NA	TRBV6-5	NA	TRBJ2-7	CASSFSDEQYF	TGTGCCAGCAGTTTTAGCGACGAGCAGTACTTC
NA	TRBV30	NA	TRBJ2-3	CAWKGFADTQYF	TGTGCCTGGAAGGGGTTCGCAGATACGCAGTATTTT
NA	TRBV11-2	TRBD1	TRBJ2-5	CASSLQGDQETQYF	TGTGCCAGCAGCCTACAGGGGGACCAAGAGACCCAGTACTTC
few	TRBV6-5	TRBD1	TRBJ2-7	CASSPDRGTYEQYF	TGTGCCAGCAGTCCGGACAGGGGCACCTACGAGCAGTACTTC
once	TRBV30	TRBD1	TRBJ1-4	CAPSATDRRKNEKLFF	TGTGCCCCTTCTGCCACGGACAGGAGGAAAAATGAAAAACTGTTTTTT
few	TRBV19	NA	TRBJ1-1	CASSEGAILFTEAFF	TGTGCCAGTAGTGAAGGGGCCATTTTGTTCACTGAAGCTTTCTTT
NA	TRBV12-5	TRBD1	TRBJ1-1	CASGLQGLNTEAFF	TGTGCTAGTGGCTTACAGGGGCTGAACACTGAAGCTTTCTTT
NA	TRBV30	NA	TRBJ2-5	CAWSTGAETQYF	TGTGCCTGGAGTACGGGAGCTGAGACCCAGTACTTC